This entry concerns a single TCR beta chain. Deletions cut 6 bases from V and 2 bases from J, with 10 bases between. CDR3 length equals 13 residues. Germline values: CDR1 SGHTA, CDR2 FQGTGA. The data originate from a study of shared clonotypes between healthy human individuals. TCRdb's table, derived via immunoSEQ multiplex PCR, lists solely in-frame clones and lacks some. Of about 1,500,000 clones in the sample, around 97% were seen once. This chain uses TRBV7-3 with TRBJ2-5; the D is unclear. The sequence was collected from a man aged 25 to 40 in good health. Sequencing was performed on naive CD4+ T cells sorted from blood. Subset of the sample: CD45RA+ positively selected. The CDR3 sequence: CASSFTSQETQYF. In nucleotides, the CDR3 is TGTGCCAGCAGTTTCACGTCTCAAGAGACCCAGTACTTC.